This T cell receptor (beta chain) was sequenced in a study of T cell responses to AZD1222 COVID-19 vaccine. Profiled with immunoSEQ multiplex PCR; TCRdb holds only in-frame clones, not every one. The sample has 200,000 or so clones, almost 95% seen once. Sequences were derived from peripheral blood, sampled on day 0 of AZD1222 vaccination. The clonotype originates from an adult in good health.

CDR3 region: CASSLSETDYGYTF. The CDR3 region has the DNA TGTGCCAGCAGTTTATCGGAGACAGACTATGGCTACACCTTC. V and J are TRBV27 and TRBJ1-2, with D possibly matching TRBD1 (5 bases). Looked up from germline, CDR1 is MNHEY and CDR2 is SMNVEV (reference sequence). The length of the CDR3 is 14 residues. Trimming pared 0 bases from V and 3 bases from J, leaving 8 bases between.